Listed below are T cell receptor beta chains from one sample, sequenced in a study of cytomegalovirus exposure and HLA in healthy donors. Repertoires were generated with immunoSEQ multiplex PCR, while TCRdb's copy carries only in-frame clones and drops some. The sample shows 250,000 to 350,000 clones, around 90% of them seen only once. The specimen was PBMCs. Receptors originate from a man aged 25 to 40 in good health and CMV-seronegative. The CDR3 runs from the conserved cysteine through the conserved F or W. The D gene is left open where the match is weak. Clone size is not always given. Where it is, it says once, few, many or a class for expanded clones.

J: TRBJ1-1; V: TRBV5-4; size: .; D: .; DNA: TGTGCCAGCAGCTTCGGTAGAAGTAATGAAGCTTTCTTT; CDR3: CASSFGRSNEAFF
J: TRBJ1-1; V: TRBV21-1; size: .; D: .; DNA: TGTGCCAGCAGGGGCTGGAAAAGACAGGGGGCTGTAGGAACTGAAGCTTTCTTT; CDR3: CASRGWKRQGAVGTEAFF
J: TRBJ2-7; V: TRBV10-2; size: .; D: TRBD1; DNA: TGCGCCAGCAGTGTGGCCCCCCCTGGGACAGGGACCTACGAGCAGTACTTC; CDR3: CASSVAPPGTGTYEQYF
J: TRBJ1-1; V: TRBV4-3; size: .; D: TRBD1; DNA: TGCGCCAGCAGCCCTACAGGGGGCTGGACTGAAGCTTTCTTT; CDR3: CASSPTGGWTEAFF
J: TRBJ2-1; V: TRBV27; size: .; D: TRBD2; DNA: TGTGCCAGCAGTTTAAGGCTAGCGGGGGGCCGAAAGTATGAGCAGTTCTTC; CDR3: CASSLRLAGGRKYEQFF
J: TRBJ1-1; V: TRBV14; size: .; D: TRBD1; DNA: TGTGCCAGCAGCCAAGATGACAGGGGCAGGGTCTACACTGAAGCTTTCTTT; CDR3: CASSQDDRGRVYTEAFF
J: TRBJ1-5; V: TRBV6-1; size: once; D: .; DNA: TGTGCCAGCAGTGAAGTAGTAGGGGTCCATCAGCCCCAGCATTTT; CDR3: CASSEVVGVHQPQHF
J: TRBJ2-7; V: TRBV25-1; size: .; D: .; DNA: TGTGCCAGCAGTGAACTCGGGCGGGGTGAGCAGTACTTC; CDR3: CASSELGRGEQYF
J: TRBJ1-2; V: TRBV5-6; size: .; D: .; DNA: TGTGCCAGCAGCTTGGTTCGCACAGAGCTCTATGGCTACACCTTC; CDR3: CASSLVRTELYGYTF
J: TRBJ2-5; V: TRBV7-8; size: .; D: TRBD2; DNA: TGTGCCAGCAGCTTACTTTTGGCTAGCGGGGGTGGGACCCAGTACTTC; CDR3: CASSLLLASGGGTQYF
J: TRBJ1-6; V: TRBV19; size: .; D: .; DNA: TGTGCCAGTAGTGCCCGGACTCCTAATTCACCCCTCCACTTT; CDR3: CASSARTPNSPLHF
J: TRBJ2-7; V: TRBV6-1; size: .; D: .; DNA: TGTGCCAGCAGTGGCCTCGGGACAAACTACGAGCAGTACTTC; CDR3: CASSGLGTNYEQYF
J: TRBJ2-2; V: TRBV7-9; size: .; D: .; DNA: TGTGCCAGCAGCTCTACAGTCGGGGAGCTGTTTTTT; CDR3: CASSSTVGELFF
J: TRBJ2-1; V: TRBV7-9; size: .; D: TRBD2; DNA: TGTGCCAGCAGCTTAGCGCTGGCGGGGGGGAGGAATGAGCAGTTCTTC; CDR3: CASSLALAGGRNEQFF
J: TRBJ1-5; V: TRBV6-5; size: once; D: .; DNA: TGTGCCAGCAGTTACTCCAATCCGAGGACCGGGGGGCCCCAGCATTTT; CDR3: CASSYSNPRTGGPQHF
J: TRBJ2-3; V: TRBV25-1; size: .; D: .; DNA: TGTGCCAGCAGTGACCCCCCCGGGGACACTAGCACAGATACGCAGTATTTT; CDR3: CASSDPPGDTSTDTQYF
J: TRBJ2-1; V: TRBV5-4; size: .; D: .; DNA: TGTGCCAGCTCCCCCGGACGGGGGATACAATTGAATGAGCAGTTCTTC; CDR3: CASSPGRGIQLNEQFF
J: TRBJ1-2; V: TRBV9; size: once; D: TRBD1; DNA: TGTGCCAGCAGCCGGGGGACAGGGGTACGCGGCTACACCTTC; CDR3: CASSRGTGVRGYTF
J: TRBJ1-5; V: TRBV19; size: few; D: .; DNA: TGTGCCAGTAGTAACGCCATGCGGGTCAATAGCAATCAGCCCCAGCATTTT; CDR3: CASSNAMRVNSNQPQHF
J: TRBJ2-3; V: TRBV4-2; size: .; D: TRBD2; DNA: TGTGCCAGCAGCCCTGGACTAGCGGGGGGTTCCCGGGATACGCAGTATTTT; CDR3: CASSPGLAGGSRDTQYF
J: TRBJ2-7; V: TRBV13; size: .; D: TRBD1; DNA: TGTGCCAGCAGCTTGGGGACAGGGCCCTACGAGCAGTACTTC; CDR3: CASSLGTGPYEQYF
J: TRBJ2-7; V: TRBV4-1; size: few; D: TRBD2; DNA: TGCGCCAGCAGCCAAGGCACTAGCGCCTCCTACGAGCAGTACTTC; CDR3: CASSQGTSASYEQYF
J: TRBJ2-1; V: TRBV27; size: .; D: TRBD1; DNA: TGTGCCAGCAGTTCGACAGGGTTTTACAATGAGCAGTTCTTC; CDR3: CASSSTGFYNEQFF
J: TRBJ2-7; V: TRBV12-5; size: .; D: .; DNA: TGTGCTAGTGGCCCGGGGACTTACTACGAGCAGTACTTC; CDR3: CASGPGTYYEQYF
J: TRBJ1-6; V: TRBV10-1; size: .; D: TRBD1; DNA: TGCGCCAGCAGTGAGTCGGCGGGACAGGGAAGGCCCAACAGTTCACCCCTCCACTTT; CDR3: CASSESAGQGRPNSSPLHF
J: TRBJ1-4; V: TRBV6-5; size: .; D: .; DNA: TGTGCCAGCAGTAACGGGGGGAAACTGTTTTTT; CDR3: CASSNGGKLFF
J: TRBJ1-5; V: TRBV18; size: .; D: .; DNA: TGTGCCAGCTCACCCGAAAACCTAAATCAGCCCCAGCATTTT; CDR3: CASSPENLNQPQHF
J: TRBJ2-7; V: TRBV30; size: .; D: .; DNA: TGTGCCTGGAGTGTAGTTCGGACAGTCTCCTACGAGCAGTACTTC; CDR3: CAWSVVRTVSYEQYF
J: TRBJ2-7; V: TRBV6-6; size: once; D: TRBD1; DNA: TGTGCCAGCAGGTATCAGGGGGCGGGAGAGCAGTACTTC; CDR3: CASRYQGAGEQYF
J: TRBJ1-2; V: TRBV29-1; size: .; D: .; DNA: TGCAGCGTTGAATTCGGTAGGGGCCCGTCTTATGGCTACACCTTC; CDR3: CSVEFGRGPSYGYTF
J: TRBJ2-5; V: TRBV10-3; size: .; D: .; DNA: TGTGCCATCAGTGAGTTAGCGGGCGGGACAGGACAAGAGACCCAGTACTTC; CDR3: CAISELAGGTGQETQYF
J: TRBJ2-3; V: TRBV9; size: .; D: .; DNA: TGTGCCAGCAGCGACAGGAATGGAGCAGATACGCAGTATTTT; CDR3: CASSDRNGADTQYF
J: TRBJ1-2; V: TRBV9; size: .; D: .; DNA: TGTGCCAGCAGCTCCAGGAAGACAGAAGGGAAGGGCTATGGCTACACCTTC; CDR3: CASSSRKTEGKGYGYTF
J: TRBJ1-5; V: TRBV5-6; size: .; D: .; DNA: TGTGCCAGCAGCTCGGGTCCATCTGATCAGCCCCAGCATTTT; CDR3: CASSSGPSDQPQHF
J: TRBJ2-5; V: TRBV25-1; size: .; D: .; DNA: TGTGCCAGCACCTCCCAGGGGACCCAGTACTTC; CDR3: CASTSQGTQYF
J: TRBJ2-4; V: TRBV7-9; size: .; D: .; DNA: TGTGCCAGCAGCCCGGGACTAAACATTCAGTACTTC; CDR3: CASSPGLNIQYF
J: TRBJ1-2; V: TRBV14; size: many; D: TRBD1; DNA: TGTGCCAGCAGCCCACAGGACAGGGCGGGCTACACCTTC; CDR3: CASSPQDRAGYTF
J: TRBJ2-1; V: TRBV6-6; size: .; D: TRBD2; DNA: TGTGCCAGCAGTGGGGGACTAGCGGACTACAATGAGCAGTTCTTC; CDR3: CASSGGLADYNEQFF
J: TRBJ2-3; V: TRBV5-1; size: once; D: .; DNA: TGCGCCAGCAGCTCCCCAGGGGGGAGATCTAGCACAGATACGCAGTATTTT; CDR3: CASSSPGGRSSTDTQYF
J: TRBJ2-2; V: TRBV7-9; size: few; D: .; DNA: TGTGCCAGCAGCTTAGTAAGAGGCGGGGAGCTGTTTTTT; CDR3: CASSLVRGGELFF